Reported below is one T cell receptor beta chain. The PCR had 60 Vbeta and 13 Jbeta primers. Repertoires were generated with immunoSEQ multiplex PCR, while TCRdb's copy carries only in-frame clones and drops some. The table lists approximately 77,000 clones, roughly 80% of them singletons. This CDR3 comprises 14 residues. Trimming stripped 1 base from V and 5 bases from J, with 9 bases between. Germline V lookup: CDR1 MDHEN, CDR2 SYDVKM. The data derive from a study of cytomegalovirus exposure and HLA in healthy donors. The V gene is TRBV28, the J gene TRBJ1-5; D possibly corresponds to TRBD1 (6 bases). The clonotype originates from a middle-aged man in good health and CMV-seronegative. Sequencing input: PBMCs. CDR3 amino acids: CASSLSGAHQPQHF. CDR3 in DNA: TGTGCCAGCAGTTTATCAGGGGCCCATCAGCCCCAGCATTTT.